This paragraph reports one TCR beta chain. Antigen: not known. The source of the sample is a study of cytomegalovirus exposure and HLA in healthy donors. Study results and caveats: The availability of immune exposure information extended only to CMV serostatus. A prior analysis recorded that most TCR beta V segments were productive about 87% or about 30% of the time. In a later analysis, parvovirus B19, influenza, CMV and Epstein-Barr virus appeared linked to several top co-occurrence clusters.

Primers: 60 Vbeta forward and 13 Jbeta reverse. Sequenced by immunoSEQ multiplex PCR; TCRdb stores in-frame clones only, minus some. The sample records around 130,000 clones, 70% to 75% being singletons. The sequence derives from a woman between 40 and 50 years old in good health and CMV-seropositive. Sequencing was done on a sample of PBMCs.

CDR3 sequence reads: CASSIGQGSYGYTF. CDR3 nucleotides: TGTGCCAGCAGCATAGGACAGGGCTCCTATGGCTACACCTTC. This chain uses TRBV7-8 with TRBJ1-2; 8 bases map to TRBD1. The trim removed 5 bases at V and 4 bases at J, leaving 6 bases unmatched. CDR1 is SGHVS and CDR2 is FQNEAQ in the germline V gene. The length of the CDR3 is 14 residues.